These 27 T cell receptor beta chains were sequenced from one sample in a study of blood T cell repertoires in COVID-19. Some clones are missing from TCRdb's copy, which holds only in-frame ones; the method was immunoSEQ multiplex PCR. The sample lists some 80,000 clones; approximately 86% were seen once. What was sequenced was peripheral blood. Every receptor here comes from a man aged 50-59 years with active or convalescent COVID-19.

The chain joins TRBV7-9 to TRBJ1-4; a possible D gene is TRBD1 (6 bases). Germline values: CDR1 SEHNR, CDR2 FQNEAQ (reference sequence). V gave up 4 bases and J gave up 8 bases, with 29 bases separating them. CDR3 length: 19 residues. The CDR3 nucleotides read TGTGCCAGCAGCTCCACCAGGGGAGTGGTCTCAGGGCTAGACGAAAAACTGTTTTTT. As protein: CASSSTRGVVSGLDEKLFF.

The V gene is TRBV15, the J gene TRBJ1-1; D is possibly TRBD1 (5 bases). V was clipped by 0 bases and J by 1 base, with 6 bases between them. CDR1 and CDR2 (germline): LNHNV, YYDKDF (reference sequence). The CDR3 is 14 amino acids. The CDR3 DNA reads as TGTGCCACCAGCAGAGATGACAGGAACACTGAAGCTTTCTTT. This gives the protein CATSRDDRNTEAFF.

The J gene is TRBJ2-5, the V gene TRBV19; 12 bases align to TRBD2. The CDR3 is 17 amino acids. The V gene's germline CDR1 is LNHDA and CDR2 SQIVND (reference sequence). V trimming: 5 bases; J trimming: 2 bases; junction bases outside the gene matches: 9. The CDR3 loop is CASSFRGLAGPQETQYF. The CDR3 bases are TGTGCCAGTAGTTTCCGCGGACTAGCGGGGCCTCAAGAGACCCAGTACTTC.

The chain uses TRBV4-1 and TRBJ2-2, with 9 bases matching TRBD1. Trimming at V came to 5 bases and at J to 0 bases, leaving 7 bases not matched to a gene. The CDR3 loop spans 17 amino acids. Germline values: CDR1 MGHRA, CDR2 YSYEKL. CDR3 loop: CASSTGTGSANTGELFF. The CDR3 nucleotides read TGCGCCAGCAGCACCGGGACAGGGTCCGCGAACACCGGGGAGCTGTTTTTT.

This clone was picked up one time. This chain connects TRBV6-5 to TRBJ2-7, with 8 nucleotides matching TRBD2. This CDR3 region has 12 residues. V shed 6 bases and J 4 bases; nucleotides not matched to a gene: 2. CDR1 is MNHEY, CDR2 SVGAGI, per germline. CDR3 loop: CASRRGEYEQYF. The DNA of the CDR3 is TGTGCCAGCAGGCGGGGGGAGTACGAGCAGTACTTC.

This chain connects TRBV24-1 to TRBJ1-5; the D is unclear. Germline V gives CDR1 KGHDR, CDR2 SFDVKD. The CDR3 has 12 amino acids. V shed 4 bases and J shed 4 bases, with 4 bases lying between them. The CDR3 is CATSDLNQPQHF. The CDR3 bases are TGTGCCACCAGTGACCTAAATCAGCCCCAGCATTTT.

The CDR3 is CASSLGGQNQETQYF. The CDR3 coding sequence is TGCGCCAGCAGCTTGGGAGGACAGAACCAAGAGACCCAGTACTTC. The chain uses TRBV5-1 and TRBJ2-5; D possibly corresponds to TRBD1 (6 bases). Germline V lookup: CDR1 SGHRS, CDR2 YFSETQ. V was trimmed by 0 bases and J by 0 bases, leaving 9 bases between them. The CDR3 is 15 amino acids.

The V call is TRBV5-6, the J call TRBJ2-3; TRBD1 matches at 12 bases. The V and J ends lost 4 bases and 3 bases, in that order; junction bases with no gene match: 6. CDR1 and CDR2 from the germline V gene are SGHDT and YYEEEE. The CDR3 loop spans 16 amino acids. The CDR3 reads CASSPGQGARTDTQYF. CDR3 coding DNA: TGTGCCAGCAGCCCGGGACAGGGGGCGCGGACAGATACGCAGTATTTT.

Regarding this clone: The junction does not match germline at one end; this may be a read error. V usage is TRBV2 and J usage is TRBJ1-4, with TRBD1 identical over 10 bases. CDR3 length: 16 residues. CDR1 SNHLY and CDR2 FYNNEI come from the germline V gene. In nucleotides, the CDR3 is TGTGCCAGCAGGGAAGGGACAGGGGCAACTAATGAAAAACTGTTTTTT. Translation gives CASREGTGATNEKLFF. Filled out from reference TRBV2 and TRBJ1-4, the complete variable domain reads EPEVTQTPSHQVTQMGQEVILRCVPISNHLYFYWYRQILGQKVEFLVSFYNNEISEKSEIFDDQFSVERPDGSNFTLKIRSTKLEDSAMYFCASREGTGATNEKLFFGSGTQLSVL.

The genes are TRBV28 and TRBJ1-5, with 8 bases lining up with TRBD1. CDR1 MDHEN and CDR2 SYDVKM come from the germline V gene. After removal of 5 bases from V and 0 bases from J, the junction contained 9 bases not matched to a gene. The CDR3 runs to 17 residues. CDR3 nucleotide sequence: TGTGCCAGCAGTCCCGGACAGGGCCGCCTTAGCAATCAGCCCCAGCATTTT. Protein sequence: CASSPGQGRLSNQPQHF. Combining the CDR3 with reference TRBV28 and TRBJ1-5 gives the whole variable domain DVKVTQSSRYLVKRTGEKVFLECVQDMDHENMFWYRQDPGLGLRLIYFSYDVKMKEKGDIPEGYSVSREKKERFSLILESASTNQTSMYLCASSPGQGRLSNQPQHFGDGTRLSIL.

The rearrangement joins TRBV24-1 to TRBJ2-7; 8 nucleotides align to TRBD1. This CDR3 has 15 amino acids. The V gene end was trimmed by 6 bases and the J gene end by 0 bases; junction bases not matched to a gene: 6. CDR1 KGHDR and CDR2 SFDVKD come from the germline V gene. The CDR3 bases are TGTGCCACCAGTCCTGCAGGGGGCTGCTCCTACGAGCAGTACGTC. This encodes CATSPAGGCSYEQYV.

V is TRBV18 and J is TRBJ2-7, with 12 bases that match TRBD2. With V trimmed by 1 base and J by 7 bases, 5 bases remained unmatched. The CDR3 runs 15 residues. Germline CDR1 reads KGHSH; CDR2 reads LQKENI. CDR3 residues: CASSPRALAGGEQYV. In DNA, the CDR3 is TGTGCCAGCTCACCACGGGCACTAGCGGGGGGTGAGCAGTACGTC.

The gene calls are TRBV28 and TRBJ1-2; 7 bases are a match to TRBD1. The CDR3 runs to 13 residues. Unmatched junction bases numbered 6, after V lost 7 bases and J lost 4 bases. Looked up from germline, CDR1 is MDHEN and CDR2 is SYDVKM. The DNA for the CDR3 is TGTGCCAGCACCCGACAGGGCGGCTATGGCTACACCTTC. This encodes CASTRQGGYGYTF.

The CDR3 loop is CASSSTSGGFDEQFF. The DNA for the CDR3 is TGCGCCAGCAGCTCGACTAGCGGGGGGTTCGATGAGCAGTTCTTC. V gene TRBV5-1 combines with J gene TRBJ2-1; 13 nucleotides line up with TRBD2. The CDR3 is 15 amino acids. With V trimmed by 3 bases and J by 8 bases, 5 bases remained unmatched. Germline CDR1 reads SGHRS; CDR2 reads YFSETQ.

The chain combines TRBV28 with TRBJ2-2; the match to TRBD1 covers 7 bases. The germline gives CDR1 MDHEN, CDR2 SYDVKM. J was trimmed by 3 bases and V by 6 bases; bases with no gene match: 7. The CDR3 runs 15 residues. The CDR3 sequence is CASRWTGLDTGELFF. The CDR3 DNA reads TGTGCCAGCAGGTGGACAGGCTTAGACACCGGGGAGCTGTTTTTT.

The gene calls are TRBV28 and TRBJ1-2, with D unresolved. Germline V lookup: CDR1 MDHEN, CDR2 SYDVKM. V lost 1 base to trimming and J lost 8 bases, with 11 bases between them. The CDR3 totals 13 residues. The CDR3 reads CASSLSPVGGYTF. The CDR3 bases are TGTGCCAGCAGTTTATCCCCCGTTGGCGGCTACACCTTC.

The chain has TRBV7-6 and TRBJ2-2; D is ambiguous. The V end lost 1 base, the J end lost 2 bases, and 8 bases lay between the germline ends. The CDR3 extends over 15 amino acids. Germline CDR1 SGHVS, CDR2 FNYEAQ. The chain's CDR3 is CASSLGQVNTGELFF. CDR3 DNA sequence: TGTGCCAGCAGCTTAGGTCAGGTTAACACCGGGGAGCTGTTTTTT. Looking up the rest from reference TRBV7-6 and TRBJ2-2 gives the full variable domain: GAGVSQSPRYKVTKRGQDVALRCDPISGHVSLYWYRQALGQGPEFLTYFNYEAQQDKSGLPNDRFSAERPEGSISTLTIQRTEQRDSAMYRCASSLGQVNTGELFFGEGSRLTVL.

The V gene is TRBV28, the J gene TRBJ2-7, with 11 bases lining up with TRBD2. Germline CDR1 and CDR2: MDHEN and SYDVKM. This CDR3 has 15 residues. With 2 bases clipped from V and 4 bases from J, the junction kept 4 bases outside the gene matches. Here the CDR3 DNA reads TGTGCCAGCAGTTTAGCGTCTAGCGGGGGGTACGAGCAGTACTTC. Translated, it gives CASSLASSGGYEQYF.

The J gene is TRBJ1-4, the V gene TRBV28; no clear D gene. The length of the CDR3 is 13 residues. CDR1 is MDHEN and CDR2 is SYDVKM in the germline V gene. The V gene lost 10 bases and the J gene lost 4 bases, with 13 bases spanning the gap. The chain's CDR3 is CATASGLNEKLFF. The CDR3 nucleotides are TGTGCCACCGCATCTGGGCTTAATGAAAAACTGTTTTTT.

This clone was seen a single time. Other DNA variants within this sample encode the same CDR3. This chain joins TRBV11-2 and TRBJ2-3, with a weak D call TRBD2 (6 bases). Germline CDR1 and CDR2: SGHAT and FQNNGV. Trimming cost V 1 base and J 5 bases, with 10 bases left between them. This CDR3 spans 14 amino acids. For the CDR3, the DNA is TGTGCCAGCAGCTTAGGACTAGAATTAGATACGCAGTATTTT. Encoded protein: CASSLGLELDTQYF.

The DNA for the CDR3 is TGTGCCAGCCAGACAGGGGACCACACCGGGGAGCTGTTTTTT. It translates to CASQTGDHTGELFF. The rearrangement links TRBV28 to TRBJ2-2, with 8 bases matching TRBD1. CDR3 size: 14 residues. CDR1 is MDHEN and CDR2 is SYDVKM in the germline V gene. V was clipped by 8 bases and J by 3 bases; unmatched bases: 5. Supplemented by reference TRBV28 and TRBJ2-2, the full variable domain reads DVKVTQSSRYLVKRTGEKVFLECVQDMDHENMFWYRQDPGLGLRLIYFSYDVKMKEKGDIPEGYSVSREKKERFSLILESASTNQTSMYLCASQTGDHTGELFFGEGSRLTVL.

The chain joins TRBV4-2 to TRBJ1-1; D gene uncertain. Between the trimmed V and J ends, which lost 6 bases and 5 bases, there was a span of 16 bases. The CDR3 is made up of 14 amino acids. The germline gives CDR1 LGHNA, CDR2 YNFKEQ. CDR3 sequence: CASRTLGGRTEAFF. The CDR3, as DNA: TGTGCCAGCAGGACCCTGGGAGGGAGGACTGAAGCTTTCTTT.

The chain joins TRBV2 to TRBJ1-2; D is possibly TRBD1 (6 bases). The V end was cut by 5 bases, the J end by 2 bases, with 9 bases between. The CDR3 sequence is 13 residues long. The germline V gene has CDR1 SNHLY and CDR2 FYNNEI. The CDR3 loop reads CASSPGTNYGYTF. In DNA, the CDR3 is TGTGCCAGCAGTCCCGGGACAAACTATGGCTACACCTTC.

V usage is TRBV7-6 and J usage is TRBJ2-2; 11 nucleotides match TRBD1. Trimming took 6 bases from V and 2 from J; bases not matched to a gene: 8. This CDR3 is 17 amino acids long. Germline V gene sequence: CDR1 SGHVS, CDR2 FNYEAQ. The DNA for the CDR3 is TGTGCCAGCAGTGATTCCGGGACAGGGGGTAACACCGGGGAGCTGTTTTTT. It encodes CASSDSGTGGNTGELFF.

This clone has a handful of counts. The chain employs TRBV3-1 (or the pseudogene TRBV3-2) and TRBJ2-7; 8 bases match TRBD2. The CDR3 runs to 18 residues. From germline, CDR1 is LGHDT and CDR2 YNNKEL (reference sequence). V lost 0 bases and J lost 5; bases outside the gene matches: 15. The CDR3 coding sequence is TGTGCCAGCAGCCAAGAAGGCAGCGGGGGAATCCCTACCCACGAGCAGTACTTC. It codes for CASSQEGSGGIPTHEQYF.

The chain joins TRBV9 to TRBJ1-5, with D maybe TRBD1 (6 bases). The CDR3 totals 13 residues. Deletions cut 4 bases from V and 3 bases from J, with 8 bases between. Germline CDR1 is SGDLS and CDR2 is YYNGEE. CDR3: CASSRDTNQPQHF. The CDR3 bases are TGTGCCAGCAGCCGGGACACCAATCAGCCCCAGCATTTT.

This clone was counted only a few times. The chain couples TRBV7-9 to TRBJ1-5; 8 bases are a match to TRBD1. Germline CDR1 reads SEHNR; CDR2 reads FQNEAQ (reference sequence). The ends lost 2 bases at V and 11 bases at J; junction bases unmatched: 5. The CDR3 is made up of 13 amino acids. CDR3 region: CASSLRQGASQHF. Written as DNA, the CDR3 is TGTGCCAGCAGCTTAAGGCAGGGGGCTTCCCAGCATTTT.